The 18 T cell receptor beta chains reported below all come from one sample, sequenced in a study of T cells in women clearing cervical HPV infection. TCRdb's copy holds only in-frame clones and misses some; the assay was immunoSEQ multiplex PCR. The sample has roughly 30,000 clones. What was sequenced was blood buffy coat. These receptor sequences come from a woman between 18 and 70 years old with a cervical HPV16 infection that either progressed to CIN3+ or cleared (not recorded which).

As concerns this clone: Sequencing ends 3 residues short of the CDR3 end; the germline J gene provides the rest. V is TRBV5-1 and J is TRBJ2-3; D not certain. Germline loops: CDR1 SGHRS, CDR2 YFSETQ. This CDR3 is built from 13 residues. Between the trimmed V and J ends, which lost 3 bases and 0 bases, there was a span of 5 bases. CDR3: CASSSLSTDTQYF. The CDR3 bases that were read are TGCGCCAGCAGCTCCCTTAGCACAGATACG.

Concerning this clone itself: The read terminates 3 residues ahead of where the CDR3 ends, so the germline J gene completes it. The rearrangement joins TRBV19 to TRBJ2-5, with TRBD2 matching over 13 bases. Germline CDR1 and CDR2: LNHDA and SQIVND (reference sequence). After removal of 7 bases from V and 5 bases from J, the junction contained 4 bases not matched to a gene. This CDR3 region has 14 residues. The CDR3 region is CASTRTSGSETQYF. CDR3 DNA, as far as it was read: TGTGCCAGTACGCGGACTAGCGGGAGTGAGACC.

Comments on this clone: A read error may produce the germline difference seen at one junction end. Read coverage stops 3 residues before the CDR3 terminus; the germline J gene supplies the remainder. The chain combines TRBV20-1 with TRBJ2-3; D may be TRBD1 (5 bases). This CDR3 comprises 16 residues. CDR1 is DFQATT, CDR2 SNEGSKA, per germline (reference sequence). The CDR3 bases that were read are TGCAGTATTTCAGGGTACCGGGTTGGACACCCAGAGACG. Translation gives CSISGYRVGHPET. Given in full, the CDR3 is CSISGYRVGHPETQYF.

Turning to this clone: The read halts 3 residues ahead of the CDR3 end, with the missing end drawn from the germline J gene. The chain is built from TRBV5-5 and TRBJ1-1, with D unresolved. Trimming left V 1 base short and J 2 bases short, with 6 bases between. CDR3 length: 13 amino acids. Germline values: CDR1 SGHKS, CDR2 YYEKEE (reference sequence). The sequenced part of the CDR3 DNA is TGTGCCAGCAGCTTGACATCTAACACTGAA. This codes for CASSLTSNTE. The CDR3 as a whole reads CASSLTSNTEAFF.

Concerning this clone itself: The read terminates 3 residues before the CDR3 end, so the remaining end is supplied by the germline J gene. The chain employs TRBV5-4 and TRBJ1-4, with D tentatively TRBD1 (6 bases). V was pared by 0 bases and J by 8 bases, with 14 bases between. Germline V CDR1 and CDR2: SGHNT, YYREEE (reference sequence). CDR3 length equals 15 residues. The CDR3 spells CASSLDLGAEEKLFF. Partial CDR3 DNA: TGTGCCAGCAGCTTGGATCTGGGGGCCGAGGAAAAA.

Regarding this clone: The read gets to within 3 residues of the CDR3 end, and the germline J gene fills in the rest. The genes are TRBV30 and TRBJ2-1; possibly TRBD2 for D (6 bases). Germline V gene sequence: CDR1 GTSNPN, CDR2 SVGIG (reference sequence). The CDR3 covers 12 residues. V was trimmed by 5 bases and J by 8 bases, leaving 13 bases between them. The CDR3 reads CAWGDRLDEQFF. The part of the CDR3 DNA that was read is TGTGCCTGGGGGGACCGACTAGATGAG.

The CDR3 sequence: CSLRTSGTDTQYF. The DNA read from the CDR3 is TGCAGCCTCCGGACTAGCGGCACAGATACG. This chain uses TRBV29-1 with TRBJ2-3; 9 nucleotides align to TRBD2. The DNA ends 3 residues before the CDR3 does, and the rest of the CDR3 is filled in from the germline J gene. Unmatched junction bases numbered 4, after V lost 8 bases and J lost 1 base. The germline gives CDR1 SQVTM, CDR2 ANQGSEA. The CDR3 covers 13 residues.

Points on this clone: The read is 3 residues too short to cover the CDR3 end, so that end is filled in from the germline J gene. The V gene is TRBV6-1, the J gene TRBJ1-1; 7 nucleotides align to TRBD1. V trimming: 4 bases; J trimming: 1 base; junction bases outside the gene matches: 3. Germline loops: CDR1 MNHNS, CDR2 SASEGT. The CDR3 sequence is 14 residues long. CDR3 sequence: CASSGGQQNTEAFF. The sequenced CDR3 bases are TGTGCCAGCAGTGGGGGACAGCAGAACACTGAA.

The CDR3 loop reads CASSGGFRVLDTQYF. The sequenced CDR3 bases are TGTGCCAGCAGTGGAGGCTTCAGGGTGCTGGATACG. V is TRBV28 and J is TRBJ2-3; tentatively, D is TRBD1 or TRBD2 (5 bases each). Coverage ceases 3 residues before the CDR3 finishes, and the germline J gene fills in the end. V was trimmed by 5 bases and J by 6 bases, leaving 18 bases between them. The CDR3 is made up of 15 amino acids. Germline loops: CDR1 MDHEN, CDR2 SYDVKM.

For this clone: The CDR3 is cut off 3 residues early in the read; its end comes from the germline J gene. The chain has TRBV11-2 and TRBJ2-3, with 8 bases lining up with TRBD2. CDR3 size: 14 residues. In germline, CDR1 is SGHAT, CDR2 FQNNGV. The CDR3 DNA, read in part, is TGTGCCAGCAGCTTAGACCCCGGGGGGGAGACG. This translates into CASSLDPGGET. The entire CDR3 reads CASSLDPGGETQYF. Full variable domain (rest looked up from reference TRBV11-2 and TRBJ2-3): EAGVAQSPRYKIIEKRQSVAFWCNPISGHATLYWYQQILGQGPKLLIQFQNNGVVDDSQLPKDRFSAERLKGVDSTLKIQPAKLEDSAVYLCASSLDPGGETQYFGPGTRLTVL.

About this clone: The read ends 3 residues early relative to the CDR3; the germline J gene fills the gap. J is TRBJ2-2 and V is TRBV2, with D perhaps TRBD2 (6 bases). The CDR3 runs to 18 residues. Between the trimmed V and J ends, which lost 2 bases and 2 bases, there was a span of 18 bases. The germline gives CDR1 SNHLY, CDR2 FYNNEI. This CDR3 is CASSERTAGRLNTGELFF. The DNA read from the CDR3 is TGTGCCAGCAGTGAAAGAACGGCGGGGAGATTAAACACCGGGGAG.

In the case of this clone: The observed sequence ends 3 residues before the CDR3 terminus, with the missing tail filled in from the germline J gene. This chain links TRBV6-2 or TRBV6-3 with TRBJ2-7, with D perhaps matching TRBD1 (6 bases). This CDR3 has 17 amino acids. With 3 bases removed from V and 0 bases from J, the gap between germline ends came to 18 bases. CDR1 and CDR2 (germline): MNHEY, SVGEGT. This CDR3 is CASSYNIGTRASYEQYF. CDR3 DNA (partial): TGTGCCAGCAGTTATAATATTGGGACACGGGCCTCCTACGAG.

As for this clone: The missing CDR3 end, 3 residues past where the read stops, is filled in from the germline J gene. The genes are TRBV11-2 and TRBJ2-7; a possible D gene is TRBD2 (6 bases). CDR3 size: 14 residues. Germline CDR1 reads SGHAT; CDR2 reads FQNNGV. Deletions cut 3 bases from V and 0 bases from J, with 9 bases between. Here the CDR3 reads CASSLGLSSYEQYF. The DNA read from the CDR3 is TGTGCCAGCAGCTTGGGACTCAGCTCCTACGAG.

As concerns this clone: The CDR3 is cut off 3 residues early in the read; its end comes from the germline J gene. This chain connects TRBV7-9 to TRBJ2-4, with a possible D match to TRBD2 (7 bases). The germline V gene has CDR1 SEHNR and CDR2 FQNEAQ (reference sequence). This CDR3 is built from 14 residues. The part of the CDR3 DNA that was read is TGTGCCAGCAGCATACTGAGGGGGGGTTATGGT. Protein: CASSILRGGYG. The whole CDR3 is CASSILRGGYGQYF.

As for this clone: The DNA ends 3 residues before the CDR3 does, and the rest of the CDR3 is filled in from the germline J gene. Other nucleotide sequences in the sample specify the same CDR3. This rearrangement joins TRBV7-2 to TRBJ2-7; the D gene is possibly TRBD1 (5 bases). The germline V gene encodes CDR1 SGHTA and CDR2 FQGNSA. The CDR3 is 12 residues long. V was clipped by 6 bases and J by 3 bases, with 9 bases between them. CDR3 sequence: CASSQDSYEQYF. The CDR3 bases that were read are TGTGCCAGCAGTCAAGACAGCTACGAG.

Regarding this clone: The CDR3 end falls 3 residues outside the read, so it is completed with the germline J gene. The chain couples TRBV20-1 to TRBJ2-7; TRBD2 aligns across 15 bases. The CDR3 runs to 18 residues. CDR1 is DFQATT and CDR2 is SNEGSKA in the germline V gene (reference sequence). V shed 5 bases, J shed 3 bases, and the junction held 14 bases outside the gene matches. The CDR3 region is CSASRSRGTSGGNYEQYF. The CDR3 DNA, read in part, is TGCAGTGCTTCGCGTTCACGCGGGACTAGCGGGGGGAACTACGAG.

Concerning this clone: The observed sequence ends 3 residues before the CDR3 terminus, with the missing tail filled in from the germline J gene. The chain joins TRBV7-3 to TRBJ2-5; D may be TRBD2 (6 bases). Deletions cut 5 bases from V and 4 bases from J, with 17 bases between. Per the germline V gene, CDR1 is SGHTA and CDR2 is FQGTGA. CDR3 length: 15 residues. CDR3 in amino acids: CASSPTTLATETQYF. CDR3 DNA (partial): TGTGCCAGCAGCCCCACCACCCTAGCGACAGAGACC.

On this clone itself: The sequence runs out 3 residues before the end of the CDR3; the remainder is reconstructed from the germline J gene. The chain is built from TRBV6-2 or TRBV6-3 and TRBJ2-1; TRBD2 agrees at 10 bases. This CDR3 contains 15 residues. In germline, CDR1 is MNHEY, CDR2 SVGEGT. Trimming at V came to 5 bases and at J to 9 bases, leaving 10 bases not matched to a gene. The chain's CDR3 is CASSLLAGPRGEQFF. The DNA read from the CDR3 is TGTGCCAGCAGTCTACTAGCGGGGCCGCGGGGTGAG.